This T cell receptor (beta chain) is from a study of blood T cell repertoires in COVID-19. For the study at large: PBMCs, B-cell-depleted T cells, or T cells were the source of the cDNA or gDNA that made up the material.

On this clone itself: The same CDR3 also results from other DNA sequences found in this sample.

In the original workflow: Amplifying reference gene primers gave estimates of nucleated cell counts. Assay: immunoSEQ multiplex PCR; the TCRdb copy retains only in-frame clones and omits some. The V and J calls and the clone size are those of that table, but D and trimming were determined from the DNA. The table lists 200,000 to 250,000 clones, 86% of them singletons. In germline, CDR1 is SSHAT, CDR2 FNYEAQ (reference sequence). Deletions cut 5 bases from V and 2 bases from J, with 9 bases between. The CDR3 runs 13 residues. This chain connects TRBV7-7 to TRBJ2-5, with a weak D call TRBD1 (5 bases). The sequence was obtained from a man aged 30 to 45 who had recovered from COVID-19. The specimen was peripheral blood. The chain's CDR3 is CASSQDSQETQYF. The CDR3 DNA reads as TGTGCCAGCAGCCAAGACAGTCAAGAGACCCAGTACTTC.